Each of the 11 T cell receptor beta chains below was sequenced from the same sample in a study of cytomegalovirus exposure and HLA in healthy donors. A multiplex PCR was run with 60 Vbeta primers and 13 Jbeta primers. The data were produced by immunoSEQ multiplex PCR, yet TCRdb's version contains in-frame clones alone and is incomplete. The data hold 100,000 to 150,000 clones, with roughly 85% observed a single time. Sequencing was carried out using PBMCs. These receptors originate from a woman between 40 and 50 years old in good health and CMV-seropositive.

The table lists this clone with a count of one. J is TRBJ2-7 and V is TRBV10-2; a possible D gene is TRBD2 (5 bases). Between the trimmed V and J ends, which lost 1 base and 5 bases, there was a span of 12 bases. CDR3 length: 14 amino acids. The germline V gene encodes CDR1 WSHSY and CDR2 SAAADI. The CDR3, as DNA: TGCGCCAGCAGTGAGTGGGAGTGGAGAGACGAGCAGTACTTC. It codes for CASSEWEWRDEQYF.

This chain joins TRBV10-1 and TRBJ2-1; the match to TRBD2 covers 13 bases. Trimming removed 8 bases from V and 4 bases from J; junction bases left unmatched: 14. The germline V gene encodes CDR1 WNHNN and CDR2 SYGVQD (reference sequence). The CDR3 covers 18 residues. CDR3 nucleotide sequence: TGCGCCAGCCCGGGACTAGCGGGACTTTCGAGGATTTACAATGAGCAGTTCTTC. It yields the protein CASPGLAGLSRIYNEQFF.

This chain connects TRBV4-2 to TRBJ2-3, with 7 bases aligning to TRBD2. Looked up from germline, CDR1 is LGHNA and CDR2 is YNFKEQ. This CDR3 has 16 residues. V trimming: 3 bases; J trimming: 5 bases; junction bases outside the gene matches: 11. The CDR3 sequence is CASSQGGSPGEDTQYF. CDR3 coding DNA: TGTGCCAGCAGCCAGGGGGGGAGTCCGGGAGAAGATACGCAGTATTTT.

This chain links TRBV19 with TRBJ2-7; D remains unclear. V dropped 7 bases and J dropped 0 bases, with 13 bases sitting between them. This CDR3 region has 14 residues. The germline V gene has CDR1 LNHDA and CDR2 SQIVND (reference sequence). The CDR3 region has the DNA TGTGCCAGTAAGGAGCGCCAAAGCTCCTACGAGCAGTACTTC. Protein: CASKERQSSYEQYF.

This clone appeared a few times. This sequence joins TRBV6-1 and TRBJ2-1, with D unresolved. The V and J ends lost 1 base and 7 bases respectively, with 14 bases between them. This CDR3 is 15 amino acids long. Germline V gene sequence: CDR1 MNHNS, CDR2 SASEGT. CDR3 bases: TGTGCCAGCAGTGAAGAGGCGTCTAGTAGTAATGAGCAGTTCTTC. As protein: CASSEEASSSNEQFF.

The rearrangement joins TRBV6-5 to TRBJ2-1; 12 nucleotides agree with TRBD2. The CDR3 totals 15 residues. Germline loops: CDR1 MNHEY, CDR2 SVGAGI. V gave up 4 bases and J gave up 9 bases; unmatched junction bases: 7. CDR3 protein: CASSSPRLAGVEQFF. As DNA, the CDR3 is TGTGCCAGCAGTTCACCCCGACTAGCGGGAGTTGAGCAGTTCTTC.

There are a few counts of this clone. The chain employs TRBV9 and TRBJ2-2, with D possibly TRBD2 on 7 matching bases. The CDR3 spans 15 residues. The V gene's germline CDR1 is SGDLS and CDR2 YYNGEE. Deletions cut 0 bases from V and 7 bases from J, with 13 bases between. The CDR3 DNA reads as TGTGCCAGCAGCGTAGGGGGGGGCGCGGGCGGGGAGCTGTTTTTT. Amino acids: CASSVGGGAGGELFF.

This clone was seen once. Mismatch with germline at one junction end may stem from a read error. V and J are TRBV6-6 and TRBJ2-7, with D possibly TRBD1 on 6 matching bases. CDR3 length equals 13 residues. Germline CDR1 and CDR2: MNHNY and SVGAGI (reference sequence). This chain's CDR3 is CASSHSDSHEQYF. For the CDR3, the DNA is TGTGCCAGCAGTCACTCGGACAGCCACGAGCAGTACTTC.

The chain is built from TRBV11-2 and TRBJ2-3; 12 bases are a match to TRBD2. Losses at the gene ends were 4 bases for V and 8 bases for J; bases not matched to a gene: 4. This CDR3 comprises 14 residues. From germline, CDR1 is SGHAT and CDR2 FQNNGV. CDR3 nucleotide sequence: TGTGCCAGCAGCTCTGAGACTAGCGGGAGTACGCAGTATTTT. Its protein is CASSSETSGSTQYF.

CDR3 bases: TGTGCCAGTAATACTGGCGGGATCCCAGATACGCAGTATTTT. It encodes CASNTGGIPDTQYF. This chain connects TRBV19 to TRBJ2-3; D possibly corresponds to TRBD2 (6 bases). This CDR3 region has 14 residues. Germline V CDR1 and CDR2: LNHDA, SQIVND (reference sequence). Trimming removed 7 bases from V and 4 bases from J, with 15 bases in between.

This chain joins TRBV2 and TRBJ2-1; no reliable D call. With 8 bases removed from V and 6 bases from J, the gap between germline ends came to 11 bases. The CDR3 is made up of 12 amino acids. Germline V gene lookup returns CDR1 SNHLY and CDR2 FYNNEI. The CDR3 coding sequence is TGTGCCAGCGTCCTATCCGGCAATGAGCAGTTCTTC. Its translation: CASVLSGNEQFF.